Listed below are T cell receptor beta chains from one sample, sequenced in a study of T cells in Graves' hyperthyroidism and ophthalmopathy. TCRdb reprocessed the multiplex PCR reads with MiXCR, giving one entry per CDR3 protein. The sample shows about 370,000 distinct CDR3 sequences, roughly 15% of them seen only once. The specimen was blood. These receptors originate from a woman between 55 and 75 years old with Graves' ophthalmopathy. Both conserved end residues are part of each CDR3. A D gene is named only where the DNA matches it firmly. Not every row has a clone size; where given, it reads once, few, many or a size class.

.,many,TRBJ1-5,TRBV18,TGTGCCAGCTCACAAAACAGGAGAGGAGCAAATCAGCCCCAGCATTTT,CASSQNRRGANQPQHF
TRBD2,.,TRBJ2-3,TRBV27,TGTGCCAGCAGGGCTAGCGGATATTCTAGCACAGATACGCAGTATTTT,CASRASGYSSTDTQYF
.,.,TRBJ2-7,TRBV27,TGTGCCAGCAGTTTATTTTTCACCTACGAGCAGTACTTC,CASSLFFTYEQYF
.,.,TRBJ1-2,TRBV6-1,TGTGCCAGCACCGACTATGGCTACACCTTC,CASTDYGYTF
TRBD2,many,TRBJ2-2,TRBV7-3,TGTGCCAGCAGCTCCGGACTAGCGGATGAGGTCGGGGAGCTGTTTTTT,CASSSGLADEVGELFF
TRBD2,many,TRBJ2-7,TRBV10-2,TGCGCCAGCAGTGAGGTTAGCGGGAGGACCTACGAGCAGTACTTC,CASSEVSGRTYEQYF
TRBD2,few,TRBJ2-6,TRBV5-8,TGTGCCAGCAGCTTGGGGATACTAGCGGGAGGCTTCTCTGGGGCCAACGTCCTGACTTTC,CASSLGILAGGFSGANVLTF
TRBD2,many,TRBJ2-5,TRBV3-1,TGTGCCAGCTACCTAAGCGGGGGGGCCCAAGAGACCCAGTACTTC,CASYLSGGAQETQYF
TRBD2,many,TRBJ2-7,TRBV30,TGTGCCTGGATTGATCTAGCGGGAGTGCAGGAGCAGTACTTC,CAWIDLAGVQEQYF
TRBD1,.,TRBJ1-2,TRBV7-9,TGTGCCAGCAGCTTAAGGGACAGGACCAACCGCTATGGCTACACCTTC,CASSLRDRTNRYGYTF
TRBD2,many,TRBJ2-7,TRBV20-1,TGCAGTGCTGGACTAGCGGGACCCTACGAGCAGTACTTC,CSAGLAGPYEQYF
TRBD1,many,TRBJ1-5,TRBV28,TGTGCCAGCAGTTCGGACAGGGTGATCAATCAGCCCCAGCATTTT,CASSSDRVINQPQHF
.,few,TRBJ1-1,TRBV29-1,TGCAGCGTCGAAGCCGGGGCAGAAGCTTTCTTT,CSVEAGAEAFF
TRBD2,.,TRBJ2-1,TRBV7-3,TGTGCCAGCAGCCCTCCGGGACTAGCGGGAGGGACTGAGCAGTTCTTC,CASSPPGLAGGTEQFF
TRBD2,many,TRBJ2-1,TRBV2,TGTGCCAGCAGGGTTGCTAGCGGGAGGACCGGTGAGCAGTTCTTC,CASRVASGRTGEQFF
.,few,TRBJ2-5,TRBV6-1,TGTGCCAGCCTCGAGCAAGAGACCCAGTACTTC,CASLEQETQYF
TRBD1,few,TRBJ2-7,TRBV19,TGTGCCAGTACGGCCGGGACAGGGGCTCGCGAGCAGTACTTC,CASTAGTGAREQYF
TRBD1,few,TRBJ1-2,TRBV12-3/TRBV12-4,TGTGCCAGCAGACGTTGGACAGGGGAATTCTATGGCTACACCTTC,CASRRWTGEFYGYTF
.,.,TRBJ2-7,TRBV24-1,TGTGCCACCAGTGATTTTGCAGCACCGGACGAGCAGTACTTC,CATSDFAAPDEQYF
.,.,TRBJ1-6,TRBV7-2,TGTGCCAGCAGCTTGGTGGGCAGGGGTAATTCACCCCTCCACTTT,CASSLVGRGNSPLHF
.,few,TRBJ1-4,TRBV2,TGTGCCAGCAGTGATAGGAAATCAACTAATGAAAAACTGTTTTTT,CASSDRKSTNEKLFF
.,many,TRBJ2-1,TRBV5-1,TGCGCCAGCAGCTTAGAAGGAGTCGTTCACAATGAGCAGTTCTTC,CASSLEGVVHNEQFF
TRBD2,.,TRBJ2-7,TRBV12-3/TRBV12-4,TGTGCCAGCAGTCGGACTAGCGGGACTTATGACGAGCAGTACTTC,CASSRTSGTYDEQYF
.,few,TRBJ2-4,TRBV15,TGTGCCACCAGCAGAGCCGGATCTTCGGGTCCCAAAAACATTCAGTACTTC,CATSRAGSSGPKNIQYF
.,.,TRBJ2-7,TRBV9,TGTGCCAGCAGCGTAGGAAGCGGGCCCTCCTACGAGCAGTACTTC,CASSVGSGPSYEQYF
.,.,TRBJ1-4,TRBV12-3/TRBV12-4,TGTGCCAGCAGTTTAAGAGGCAAAGCCCTAGAAAAACTGTTTTTT,CASSLRGKALEKLFF
TRBD2,many,TRBJ2-5,TRBV28,TGTGCCAGCAGTTTCCTAGCGGGAGTAGAGACCCAGTACTTC,CASSFLAGVETQYF
.,many,TRBJ1-5,TRBV12-3/TRBV12-4,TGTGCCAGCAGTTTACGGGGTTCGCTGGGACTCAGCCAGCCCCAGCATTTT,CASSLRGSLGLSQPQHF
TRBD1,.,TRBJ2-7,TRBV19,TGTGCCAGTAGTATTAGAGGAGCAGGGGGAAGCTCCTACGAGCAGTACTTC,CASSIRGAGGSSYEQYF
.,few,TRBJ1-1,TRBV12-3/TRBV12-4,TGTGCCAGCAGTTTAGCCGCGGGGATTGAAGCTTTCTTT,CASSLAAGIEAFF
.,.,TRBJ2-2,TRBV6-1,TGTGCCAGCAGCGAAACGAGGGCCGGGGAGCTGTTTTTT,CASSETRAGELFF
.,.,TRBJ2-5,TRBV12-5,TGTGCTAGTGGTCGACCGGGAGAAGAGACCCAGTACTTC,CASGRPGEETQYF
TRBD1,many,TRBJ1-2,TRBV2,TGTGCCACTCTGGAGGGGACAGGGCTAGCTAACTATGGCTACACCTTC,CATLEGTGLANYGYTF
TRBD1,many,TRBJ2-5,TRBV28,TGTGCCAGCAGTTTATTCGAGGGGGCGAAGACCCAGTACTTC,CASSLFEGAKTQYF
TRBD1,many,TRBJ1-2,TRBV20-1,TGCAGTGCTAGAGATCGAACAGGGGGGATTGGCTACACCTTC,CSARDRTGGIGYTF
.,many,TRBJ1-4,TRBV30,TGTGCCTGGAGTGTGGGGTCAACTAATGAAAAACTGTTTTTT,CAWSVGSTNEKLFF
TRBD1,many,TRBJ2-1,TRBV20-1,TGCAGTGCTAGCAGCTCAGGGGGTTACAATGAGCAGTTCTTC,CSASSSGGYNEQFF
.,many,TRBJ2-7,TRBV30,TGTGCCTGGAGTAACGGACCCAACCACGAGCAGTACTTC,CAWSNGPNHEQYF
.,many,TRBJ1-6,TRBV2,TGTGCCAGCAGTCCGCGGGGGGCCTATAATTCACCCCTCCACTTT,CASSPRGAYNSPLHF
.,few,TRBJ1-5,TRBV18,TGTGCCAGCTCACCCTCGGACCTCAACAGGGCCTATAGCAATCAGCCCCAGCATTTT,CASSPSDLNRAYSNQPQHF
TRBD1,few,TRBJ1-5,TRBV19,TGTGCCAGTAGTACTGCAGGGGGCTTTAGCAATCAGCCCCAGCATTTT,CASSTAGGFSNQPQHF
.,many,TRBJ2-1,TRBV7-7,TGTGCCAGCAGCTTAGACAGTTTTAACAATGAGCAGTTCTTC,CASSLDSFNNEQFF
TRBD2,few,TRBJ2-4,TRBV19,TGTGCCAGTAGTAAGTTGCGACTAGCGGGGGGAGCCAAAAACATTCAGTACTTC,CASSKLRLAGGAKNIQYF
.,many,TRBJ2-7,TRBV5-4,TGTGCCAGCAGCTTGGTTCCGGGGCAATCCTACGAGCAGTACTTC,CASSLVPGQSYEQYF
.,.,TRBJ1-3,TRBV6-1,TGTGCCAGCAGTCGGGGGGGGTGGACAACTGGAAACACCATATATTTT,CASSRGGWTTGNTIYF
TRBD1,.,TRBJ2-7,TRBV24-1,TGTGCCACCAGCGGCCCTCTCGACCGGGACAGGACCGCCTACGAGCAGTACTTC,CATSGPLDRDRTAYEQYF
TRBD2,many,TRBJ2-1,TRBV5-1,TGCGCCAGCAGTCTTTTCCCGACTAGCGGGGGGAGCTCCTACAATGAGCAGTTCTTC,CASSLFPTSGGSSYNEQFF
.,many,TRBJ2-5,TRBV6-6,TGTGCCAGCAGTTACTCGGGGGGTAGTGAGAAGACCCAGTACTTC,CASSYSGGSEKTQYF
.,few,TRBJ2-3,TRBV20-1,TGCAGTGCTAGAACCCCAGAGGCGCAGTATTTT,CSARTPEAQYF
.,many,TRBJ2-2,TRBV5-1,TGCGCCAGCAGCTTGGTTGCGGGGCTTGCCGGGGAGCTGTTTTTT,CASSLVAGLAGELFF
.,many,TRBJ1-3,TRBV28,TGTGCCAGCAGTTTAGAGGCGGCTGGAAACACCATATATTTT,CASSLEAAGNTIYF
.,many,TRBJ1-6,TRBV10-3,TGTGCCATCAGTGTTGGGGACAACAATTCACCCCTCCACTTT,CAISVGDNNSPLHF
TRBD2,.,TRBJ2-2,TRBV11-2,TGTGCCAGCAGCTTAGATGGTCTAGCGGGCCTCACCGGGAACGGGGAGCTGTTTTTT,CASSLDGLAGLTGNGELFF
TRBD2,many,TRBJ2-1,TRBV20-1,TGCAGTGCTAGAGATAGTAGAGGACTAGCGGACAATGAGCAGTTCTTC,CSARDSRGLADNEQFF
.,many,TRBJ2-3,TRBV7-2,TGTGCCAGCAGCTTAGGGGTATCCGGGGATACGCAGTATTTT,CASSLGVSGDTQYF
TRBD1,many,TRBJ2-1,TRBV20-1,TGCAGTGCTAGTAGGCAGGGGGCGGGTAATGAGCAGTTCTTC,CSASRQGAGNEQFF